This TCR beta chain was retrieved from a study of shared clonotypes between healthy human individuals. Details on this clone: As yet, its antigen is unknown.

Clones were read by immunoSEQ multiplex PCR, and TCRdb kept only the in-frame ones, dropping some. The profile covers about 1 million clones, with approximately 80% appearing a single time and more than 0.45% taken by the ten largest. Every contributor of samples was a Caucasian grown-up residing in Nashville, Tennessee. CD4+ cells were split into CD45RA+ naive and CD45RA-negative memory subsets. The study's findings and limits: The naive CD4 repertoires of a handful of donors were compared, and roughly 5% of clonotypes were shared. Depth of sequencing was expected to influence donor clonotype sharing.

The source material was memory CD4+ T cells from PBMCs. Stated subset: CD45RA-negative fraction. The receptor comes from a man between 18 and 35 years old in good health. Some clones in this sample may be carry-over from other donors' samples.

The CDR3 DNA reads as TGTGCCAGCAGTGTCCTAGGGCCCACCTACGAGCAGTACTTC. Its translation: CASSVLGPTYEQYF. The V call is TRBV28, the J call TRBJ2-7; D remains ambiguous. The V gene's germline CDR1 is MDHEN and CDR2 SYDVKM. V was cut by 5 bases and J by 2 bases, with 13 bases left in between. There are 14 residues in the CDR3.